Listed below are T cell receptor beta chains from one sample, sequenced in a study of blood T cell repertoires in COVID-19. Assay used: immunoSEQ multiplex PCR; TCRdb lists only in-frame clones, some missing. In the table there are tens of thousands of clones, 77% of which are singletons. Specimen: peripheral blood. The receptors derive from a human donor with active or convalescent COVID-19. The donor label of this sample is uncertain. CDR3s include the opening cysteine and the closing phenylalanine or tryptophan. Fields, in order: J gene, D gene, V gene, clone size, CDR3 DNA, CDR3 protein. D genes are given only for firm matches. Some rows mark clone size as missing; the rest say once, few, many or name a class of expanded clone.

TRBJ2-1 TRBD1 TRBV6-6 NA TGTGCCAGCCGGGACAGGGTAACCAACCTCAATGAGCAGTTCTTC CASRDRVTNLNEQFF
TRBJ2-7 TRBD2 TRBV7-2 once TGTGCCAGCAGCTTAGAGCGGGGGGGGCACGAGCAGTACTTC CASSLERGGHEQYF
TRBJ2-1 TRBD2 TRBV11-1 NA TGTGCCGCCGCGTGGGGGGAGGGCAATGAGCAGTTCTTC CAAAWGEGNEQFF
TRBJ2-5 NA TRBV29-1 NA TGCAGCGGGGGGCGGGCCCAAGAGACCCAGTACTTC CSGGRAQETQYF
TRBJ2-7 NA TRBV5-4 once TGTGCCAGCAGCTCCCCCCCTCCGGGTAACCAACTCGAGCAGTACTTC CASSSPPPGNQLEQYF
TRBJ2-7 NA TRBV20-1 NA TGCAGTGCTCAGGACTACGAGCAGTACTTC CSAQDYEQYF
TRBJ1-2 TRBD1 TRBV12-3/TRBV12-4 NA TGTGCCAGCAGTGTCGACAGGGTGATGAGCTACACCTTC CASSVDRVMSYTF
TRBJ2-2 NA TRBV11-3 NA TGTGCCAGCAGCCTACTCCCGGGTGGAGGTAACACCGGGGAGCTGTTTTTT CASSLLPGGGNTGELFF
TRBJ1-2 TRBD1 TRBV5-1 NA TGCGCCAGCAGCCCCCCCCGCGGGACAGGGGTTTATGGCTACACCTTC CASSPPRGTGVYGYTF
TRBJ1-2 NA TRBV12-3/TRBV12-4 NA TGTGCCAGCGTGGACAGTAACTATGGCTACACCTTC CASVDSNYGYTF
TRBJ1-3 TRBD1 TRBV11-2 NA TGTGCCAGCAGCTTACAGGGGGCGCCTGGAAACACCATATATTTT CASSLQGAPGNTIYF
TRBJ1-4 TRBD1 TRBV19 NA TGTGCCAGTAGTAGCACAGGGGTTTCGATTGAAAAACTGTTTTTT CASSSTGVSIEKLFF
TRBJ1-3 NA TRBV6-1 NA TGTGCCAGCAGTGAAGGGGCAGGCCCCTCTGGAAACACCATATATTTT CASSEGAGPSGNTIYF
TRBJ2-7 TRBD2 TRBV19 NA TGTGCCAGTAGTATAGAGCTGTGGACTAGCGGGAGGGGAAGGGAGCAGTACTTC CASSIELWTSGRGREQYF
TRBJ2-5 TRBD2 TRBV20-1 NA TGCAGTGCTAGTTCGGTCACGGGAGGTGGGCAGACCCAGTACTTC CSASSVTGGGQTQYF
TRBJ2-7 TRBD1 TRBV15 NA TGTGCCACCAGCAGAGACCCCGGGACAGGGGACGAGCAGTACTTC CATSRDPGTGDEQYF
TRBJ1-4 NA TRBV24-1 NA TGTGCCACCCCATTCAACAGTGCAACTAATGAAAAACTGTTTTTT CATPFNSATNEKLFF
TRBJ1-6 NA TRBV18 NA TGTGCCAGCTCACGGACAGAAACGACCTATAATTCACCCCTCCACTTT CASSRTETTYNSPLHF
TRBJ2-7 NA TRBV27 NA TGTGCCAGCAGTTTATATACCGGACAGACCTACGAGCAGTACTTC CASSLYTGQTYEQYF
TRBJ2-1 NA TRBV19 NA TGTGCCAGTAACTCGGGACACCACAATCTCAATGAGCAGTTCTTC CASNSGHHNLNEQFF
TRBJ2-3 NA TRBV6-2/TRBV6-3 NA TGTGCCAGCAGTTATGCGGGGAATGTACGTCGCCATACGCAGTATTTT CASSYAGNVRRHTQYF
TRBJ2-5 TRBD2 TRBV4-3 NA TGCGCCAGCAGCCAAGATGGACTAGCCGAAGAAGAGACCCAGTACTTC CASSQDGLAEEETQYF
TRBJ1-2 TRBD1 TRBV3-1/TRBV3-2 NA TGTGCCAGCAGCCAGTCCGGGACAGACTCCAGCTTC CASSQSGTDSSF
TRBJ2-1 TRBD2 TRBV5-1 NA TGCGCCAGCAGCTTGGAAGTCTCTAGCGGGAACAATGAGCAGTTCTTC CASSLEVSSGNNEQFF
TRBJ1-1 TRBD1 TRBV6-2/TRBV6-3 NA TGTGCCAGCAGTCGCGGGACAGGGTGGACTGAAGCTTTCTTT CASSRGTGWTEAFF
TRBJ1-2 NA TRBV28 few TGTGCCAGCAGTTTAGGGGCCCACTTCAACTATGGCTACACCTTC CASSLGAHFNYGYTF
TRBJ2-1 NA TRBV12-3/TRBV12-4 few TGTGCCAGCAGTTTCGGCAATGAGCAGTTCTTC CASSFGNEQFF
TRBJ2-7 NA TRBV11-3 NA TGTGCCAGCAGCCGCGGGACGGAGACCTACGAGCAGTACTTC CASSRGTETYEQYF
TRBJ2-1 TRBD1 TRBV9 NA TGTGCCAGCAGCGTAGAATCAGGGGGCGGTGAGCAGTTCTTC CASSVESGGGEQFF
TRBJ2-1 NA TRBV5-4 NA TGTGCCAGCAGCCCGGAAACTAGAACCTACAATGAGCAGTTCTTC CASSPETRTYNEQFF
TRBJ2-1 NA TRBV27 NA TGTGCCAGCAGTTTGTCACTAAATGAGCAGTTCTTC CASSLSLNEQFF
TRBJ2-7 NA TRBV29-1 NA TGCAGCGTTGTCAGCTCCTACGAGCAGTACTTC CSVVSSYEQYF
TRBJ2-7 NA TRBV11-1 few TGTGCCAGCAGTCAGGACGGGCCTGGGAGCCCCTACGAGCAGTACTTC CASSQDGPGSPYEQYF
TRBJ2-7 NA TRBV10-1 NA TGCGCCATCACGGGATCCGTGGGGGAGCAGTACTTC CAITGSVGEQYF
TRBJ1-3 NA TRBV9 NA TGTGCCAGCAGCGTAGGGCGGACAGCTGGAAACACCATATATTTT CASSVGRTAGNTIYF
TRBJ2-7 NA TRBV5-1 few TGCGCCAGCAGGCCAGCTAGCGTTAGCTCCTACGAGCAGTACTTC CASRPASVSSYEQYF
TRBJ1-3 NA TRBV5-1 few TGCGCCAGCAGCTTGGCCAGGCCCCGCTCTGGAAACACCATATATTTT CASSLARPRSGNTIYF
TRBJ1-1 NA TRBV13 NA TGTGCCAGCAGCCCTCGATCACAAACCATGAACACTGAAGCTTTCTTT CASSPRSQTMNTEAFF
TRBJ1-5 NA TRBV20-1 once TGCAGTGCTAGAGATGGCCAGCCCCAGCATTTT CSARDGQPQHF
TRBJ1-6 TRBD1 TRBV28 NA TGTGCCAGCAGCGACGGGACAGGTTATAATTCACCCCTCCACTTT CASSDGTGYNSPLHF
TRBJ2-5 NA TRBV7-9 NA TGTGCCAGCAGCCTAGAGACCCAGTACTTC CASSLETQYF
TRBJ1-3 NA TRBV19 NA TGTGCCAGTAGTATAGCTAGCTCTGGAAACACCATATATTTT CASSIASSGNTIYF
TRBJ2-1 TRBD1 TRBV5-8 NA TGTGCCAGCAGCCCCGGGACAGGGAGCTCCTACAATGAGCAGTTCTTC CASSPGTGSSYNEQFF
TRBJ1-5 TRBD1 TRBV19 NA TGTGCCAGTAGTATCAGAGGGGGCGGGGAGCCCCAGCATTTT CASSIRGGGEPQHF
TRBJ1-2 NA TRBV24-1 NA TGTGCCACCAACGGACGCGATGGGCAGGGAATAAATGGCTACACCTTC CATNGRDGQGINGYTF
TRBJ2-1 TRBD2 TRBV4-2 NA TGTGCCAGCGGTGGGAGGGACAATGAGCAGTTCTTC CASGGRDNEQFF
TRBJ2-3 NA TRBV9 NA TGTGCCAGCGGGGCTAGCGGCACAGATACGCAGTATTTT CASGASGTDTQYF
TRBJ1-3 NA TRBV7-8 few TGTGCCAGCAGCTTAGAGGCGGGGAGCGGAAACACCATATATTTT CASSLEAGSGNTIYF
TRBJ1-1 NA TRBV29-1 NA TGCAGCGTCACGACAGATTTTACTGAAGCTTTCTTT CSVTTDFTEAFF
TRBJ2-1 TRBD1 TRBV10-3 once TGTGCCATCCAACCGGGACAGGGGGGGAATGAGCAGTTCTTC CAIQPGQGGNEQFF
TRBJ2-7 NA TRBV3-1/TRBV3-2 NA TGTGCCAGCAGCCAAGTCGACGAGCAGTACTTC CASSQVDEQYF
TRBJ1-1 NA TRBV10-3 many TGTGCCATCAAAGGGGACACTGAAGCTTTCTTT CAIKGDTEAFF